This TCR beta chain originates from a study of blood T cell repertoires in COVID-19. As handled by the study authors: Researchers report that nucleated cell counts were estimated from reference gene primer amplification. Data came from immunoSEQ multiplex PCR; TCRdb stores just in-frame clones and leaves some out. V and J calls and clone size come straight from that table; D and trimming were deduced from the DNA. The sample lists approximately 110,000 clones, 71% occurring once. This clone was counted only a few times. The TCR was taken from a human donor with acute or convalescent COVID-19. The donor label of this sample is uncertain. Sequencing used peripheral blood.

This CDR3 reads CTSSQVETGGRTYEQYV. The CDR3 coding sequence is TGCACCAGCAGCCAAGTCGAAACAGGGGGCCGCACCTACGAGCAGTACGTC. The chain links TRBV1 to TRBJ2-7; whether TRBD1, the table's D call, matches the DNA was not checked. TRBV1 is classified as a pseudogene. This CDR3 is built from 17 residues.